The 24 T cell receptor beta chains below come from one sample, sequenced in a study of T cells in Graves' hyperthyroidism and ophthalmopathy. RNA transcripts served as the template for amplifying TCR beta CDR3 regions. First-round RT-PCR with HTBI primers amplified the TCR CDR3 region. TCRdb ran MiXCR on the multiplex PCR reads and lists one entry per CDR3 protein. The data hold some 620,000 distinct CDR3 sequences, with under 20% observed a single time. The sequenced material came from blood. The source of these receptors is a woman between 25 and 40 years old with Graves' hyperthyroidism.

This clonotype was counted at least ten times. This chain links TRBV27 with TRBJ2-3; 14 bases agree with TRBD2. Trimming cost V 5 bases and J 6 bases; bases outside gene matches: 7. The CDR3 covers 16 residues. In germline, CDR1 is MNHEY, CDR2 SMNVEV (reference sequence). Here the CDR3 reads CASSNPGLAGADTQYF. The CDR3 DNA is TGTGCCAGCAGTAATCCGGGACTAGCGGGAGCGGATACGCAGTATTTT.

This clonotype has a handful of counts. V gene TRBV28 combines with J gene TRBJ1-3; 7 nucleotides match TRBD1. Losses at the gene ends were 5 bases for V and 0 bases for J; bases not matched to a gene: 7. Germline lookup yields CDR1 MDHEN and CDR2 SYDVKM. CDR3 size: 16 residues. The CDR3 sequence is CASSPTTGYSGNTIYF. The CDR3 nucleotides are TGTGCCAGCAGTCCTACGACAGGGTACTCTGGAAACACCATATATTTT.

This clonotype occurred many times. CDR3 bases: TGTGCCACCAGCACCACAGGGATGGGTACGCAGTATTTT. Amino acids: CATSTTGMGTQYF. The genes are TRBV15 and TRBJ2-3; D might be TRBD1 (6 bases). The germline V gene encodes CDR1 LNHNV and CDR2 YYDKDF (reference sequence). V shed 4 bases and J shed 8 bases, with 13 bases lying between them. The CDR3 has 13 residues.

This clonotype appeared many times. V is TRBV3-2 and J is TRBJ2-1; the table's D call TRBD2 went unverified against the DNA. TRBV3-2 is a pseudogene locus. The CDR3 length is 15 residues. CDR3 sequence: CASRPGTSRHNEQFF. CDR3 DNA: TGTGCCAGCAGGCCCGGGACTAGTAGGCACAATGAGCAGTTCTTC.

This clonotype came up many times. V and J are TRBV7-9 and TRBJ1-1; D possibly corresponds to TRBD1 (5 bases). Per the germline V gene, CDR1 is SEHNR and CDR2 is FQNEAQ (reference sequence). The CDR3 totals 14 residues. V was cut by 8 bases and J by 5 bases, with 18 bases left in between. In nucleotides, the CDR3 is TGTGCCAGCGACCGGGGGGATCTGGGGACTGAAGCTTTCTTT. Amino acid sequence: CASDRGDLGTEAFF.

The chain joins TRBV10-2 to TRBJ1-1, with TRBD1 matching 7 bases. Germline V gives CDR1 WSHSY, CDR2 SAAADI. Trimming took 8 bases from V and 6 from J; bases not matched to a gene: 12. This CDR3 is built from 14 residues. The DNA for the CDR3 is TGCGCCAGCGGGGCCCGACAGGGAGCCGCTGAAGCTTTCTTT. Protein: CASGARQGAAEAFF.

For this clonotype: A read error may explain this, as a much larger clone is one base away. This chain links TRBV27 with TRBJ2-2; a possible D gene is TRBD1 (7 bases). Looked up from germline, CDR1 is MNHEY and CDR2 is SMNVEV (reference sequence). The CDR3 covers 14 residues. This CDR3 reads CASSSQGLAGGLFF. CDR3 bases: TGTGCCAGCAGTTCACAGGGGTTAGCCGGGGGGCTGTTTTTT.

This clonotype was seen many times. V is TRBV7-3 and J is TRBJ2-1, with D possibly being TRBD2 (6 bases). Germline V CDR1 and CDR2: SGHTA, FQGTGA. CDR3 length: 15 residues. V lost 1 base and J 6 bases, leaving 13 bases between the germline ends. DNA for the CDR3: TGTGCCAGCAGCTTAAGCGGGACCGGTTCCAATGAGCAGTTCTTC. Its protein is CASSLSGTGSNEQFF. Combining the CDR3 with reference TRBV7-3 and TRBJ2-1 gives the whole variable domain GAGVSQTPSNKVTEKGKYVELRCDPISGHTALYWYRQSLGQGPEFLIYFQGTGAADDSGLPNDRFFAVRPEGSVSTLKIQRTERGDSAVYLCASSLSGTGSNEQFFGPGTRLTVL.

This rearrangement joins TRBV14 to TRBJ2-7; either TRBD1 or TRBD2 may supply D (5 bases each). V was cut by 3 bases and J by 5 bases, with 17 bases left in between. Germline V lookup: CDR1 SGHDN, CDR2 FVKESK. CDR3 size: 15 residues. The CDR3 nucleotides read TGTGCCAGCAGCCAGTTCCGGGACGATCGTAACGAGCAGTACTTC. Protein sequence: CASSQFRDDRNEQYF.

This clonotype was observed at least ten times. The chain links TRBV7-3 to TRBJ2-2; D might be TRBD2 (5 bases). Germline CDR1 and CDR2: SGHTA and FQGTGA. V was shortened by 3 bases and J by 5 bases, with 7 bases between the two germline ends. The CDR3 has 13 amino acids. The CDR3 DNA reads as TGTGCCAGCAGCTTCGAGGGAACCGGGGAGCTGTTTTTT. This encodes CASSFEGTGELFF.

This clonotype was observed a few times. V gene TRBV24-1 combines with J gene TRBJ2-7, with D unclear. Per germline, CDR1 KGHDR and CDR2 SFDVKD. The CDR3 is 11 amino acids. Trimming removed 1 base at V and 6 bases at J, with 3 bases between. The CDR3 DNA is TGTGCCACCAGTGATTTTTCCGAGCAGTACTTC. Amino acids: CATSDFSEQYF.

This clonotype was seen more than once but under ten times. The chain couples TRBV13 to TRBJ2-1; 8 positions agree with TRBD2. The V gene end was trimmed by 5 bases and the J gene end by 9 bases; junction bases not matched to a gene: 6. This CDR3 has 13 amino acids. Per germline, CDR1 PRHDT and CDR2 FYEKMQ (reference sequence). Here the CDR3 reads CASSPGGGPEQFF. As DNA, the CDR3 is TGTGCCAGCAGCCCCGGGGGGGGGCCTGAGCAGTTCTTC.

This clonotype was found a few times. The chain links TRBV15 to TRBJ2-7; perhaps TRBD2 as D (6 bases). V lost 5 bases and J 9 bases, leaving 29 bases between the germline ends. This CDR3 comprises 17 residues. The germline V gene has CDR1 LNHNV and CDR2 YYDKDF (reference sequence). DNA of the CDR3: TGTGCCACCAGCCGTTTCGGGGGAGGCGGGGCCCCTCGTGGGCAGTACTTC. Translating gives CATSRFGGGGAPRGQYF.

There are a few counts of this clonotype. V usage is TRBV29-1 and J usage is TRBJ1-2; D uncertain. Deletions cut 8 bases from V and 5 bases from J, with 18 bases between. This CDR3 is 13 amino acids long. Germline-derived CDR1 and CDR2 are SQVTM and ANQGSEA. The CDR3 region has the DNA TGCAGCTCCCACCACCTGTTTGGGTATGGCTACACCTTC. Its protein is CSSHHLFGYGYTF.

This chain uses TRBV7-2 with TRBJ1-2; the match to TRBD1 covers 10 bases. CDR3 length equals 14 residues. Germline CDR1 is SGHTA and CDR2 is FQGNSA. V trimming: 4 bases; J trimming: 6 bases; junction bases outside the gene matches: 5. The CDR3 nucleotides are TGTGCCAGCAGCTACGGACAGGGGGGGGATGGCTACACCTTC. Translated, it gives CASSYGQGGDGYTF.

This clonotype was found a few times. The chain recombines TRBV5-1 with TRBJ1-5, with a weak D call TRBD1 (5 bases). Germline V gives CDR1 SGHRS, CDR2 YFSETQ. The CDR3 consists of 15 residues. V was clipped by 2 bases and J by 0 bases, with 9 bases between them. The CDR3 spells CASSLIDSSNQPQHF. CDR3 nucleotides: TGCGCCAGCAGCTTAATAGACAGTAGCAATCAGCCCCAGCATTTT. Together with reference TRBV5-1 and TRBJ1-5, the CDR3 gives the full variable domain: KAGVTQTPRYLIKTRGQQVTLSCSPISGHRSVSWYQQTPGQGLQFLFEYFSETQRNKGNFPGRFSGRQFSNSRSEMNVSTLELGDSALYLCASSLIDSSNQPQHFGDGTRLSIL.

The sample holds many counts of this clonotype. The J gene is TRBJ2-6, the V gene TRBV28; possibly TRBD2 for D (6 bases). With 5 bases removed from V and 4 bases from J, the gap between germline ends came to 12 bases. The CDR3 totals 15 residues. Germline loops: CDR1 MDHEN, CDR2 SYDVKM. CDR3 amino acids: CASSLRGSGANVLTF. CDR3 bases: TGTGCCAGCAGTCTTCGGGGGTCCGGGGCCAACGTCCTGACTTTC.

This clonotype was observed many times. The rearrangement links TRBV28 to TRBJ2-7, with 7 nucleotides matching TRBD1. CDR1 MDHEN and CDR2 SYDVKM come from the germline V gene. The CDR3 has 18 residues. J lost 0 bases, V lost 2 bases, and 13 bases had no gene match. CDR3 sequence (DNA): TGTGCCAGCAGTTTAAGCCGCGCCCCGGGACAGACCTCCTACGAGCAGTACTTC. Translating gives CASSLSRAPGQTSYEQYF.

The DNA of the CDR3 is TGCAGCGTTGTAAGGACAGTGCAAGCTTTCTTT. Its translation is CSVVRTVQAFF. The rearrangement joins TRBV29-1 to TRBJ1-1; tentatively, D is TRBD1 (6 bases). Trimming removed 4 bases at V and 9 bases at J, with 12 bases between. The CDR3 has 11 residues. Per germline, CDR1 SQVTM and CDR2 ANQGSEA.

This clonotype was recorded many times. V gene TRBV6-2 or TRBV6-3 combines with J gene TRBJ1-5; D possibly corresponds to TRBD1 (5 bases). Deletions cut 2 bases from V and 3 bases from J, with 11 bases between. CDR1 MNHEY and CDR2 SVGEGT come from the germline V gene. The CDR3 sequence is 15 residues long. CDR3 DNA: TGTGCCAGCAGTTACCCCGGGGACTACAATCAGCCCCAGCATTTT. Protein product: CASSYPGDYNQPQHF.

In this sample, this clonotype turned up many times. The V and J genes are TRBV12-3 or TRBV12-4 and TRBJ2-7; the D gene is possibly TRBD2 (6 bases). The CDR3 consists of 15 residues. Trimming took 5 bases from V and 3 from J, leaving 17 bases between them. CDR3 nucleotides: TGTGCCAGCAGTCCGAGTCGGAGGGGAGGCTACGAGCAGTACTTC. It specifies CASSPSRRGGYEQYF.

Ten or more counts support this clonotype. This chain uses TRBV2 with TRBJ1-1, with D possibly TRBD1 on 6 matching bases. V lost 7 bases and J 2 bases, leaving 14 bases between the germline ends. The CDR3 consists of 14 residues. Germline V lookup: CDR1 SNHLY, CDR2 FYNNEI. CDR3 in amino acids: CASKRTEINTEAFF. The CDR3 DNA follows: TGTGCCAGCAAAAGGACAGAGATAAACACTGAAGCTTTCTTT.

This clonotype was observed at least ten times. The V gene is TRBV6-2 or TRBV6-3, the J gene TRBJ2-5, with 8 positions matching TRBD2. The CDR3 consists of 14 residues. The germline V gene has CDR1 MNHEY and CDR2 SVGEGT. V shed 6 bases and J 5 bases; nucleotides not matched to a gene: 8. CDR3 nucleotides: TGTGCCAGCAGACAGACTAGCGTCGGGGAGACCCAGTACTTC. Its translation is CASRQTSVGETQYF.

This clonotype showed up many times. V is TRBV27 and J is TRBJ1-2; 8 bases map to TRBD1. Germline V gene lookup returns CDR1 MNHEY and CDR2 SMNVEV (reference sequence). The CDR3 spans 14 residues. V lost 6 bases to trimming and J lost 6 bases; unmatched junction nucleotides: 9. In DNA form, the CDR3 reads TGTGCCAGCAGCTCCCGGACAGGGCAGGATGGCTACACCTTC. Its protein product is CASSSRTGQDGYTF.